This T cell receptor (beta chain) was documented in a study of blood T cell repertoires in COVID-19. For the study at large: Sites across the United States, Italy and Spain contributed samples from acute and convalescent COVID-19.

Per the germline V gene, CDR1 is MNHNS and CDR2 is SASEGT. Trimming took off 3 bases at V and 5 bases at J, with 22 bases between the two ends. The CDR3 spans 17 residues. The protocol was immunoSEQ multiplex PCR, while the TCRdb copy is restricted to in-frame clones and leaves out a portion. The top ten clones hold about 2% of a sample with about 81,000 clones, 91% of them seen once. V and J are TRBV6-1 and TRBJ1-2, with D possibly being TRBD1 (5 bases). Sequencing was done on a sample of peripheral blood. This TCR derives from a woman in her forties or fifties in a cohort sampled during active COVID-19. The chain's CDR3 is CASSDQEGRSGYYGYTF. CDR3 bases: TGTGCCAGCAGTGACCAGGAGGGGCGCAGTGGGTATTATGGCTACACCTTC.